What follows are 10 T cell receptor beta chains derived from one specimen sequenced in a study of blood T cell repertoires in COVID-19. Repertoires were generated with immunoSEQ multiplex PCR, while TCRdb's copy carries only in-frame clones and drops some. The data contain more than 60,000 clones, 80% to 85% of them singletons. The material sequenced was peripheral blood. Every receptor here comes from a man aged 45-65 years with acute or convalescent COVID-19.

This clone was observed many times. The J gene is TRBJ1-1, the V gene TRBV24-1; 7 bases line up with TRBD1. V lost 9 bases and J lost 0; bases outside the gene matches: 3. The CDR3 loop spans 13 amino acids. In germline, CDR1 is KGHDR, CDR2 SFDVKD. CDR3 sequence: CATRQGLNTEAFF. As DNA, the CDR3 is TGTGCCACCCGACAGGGATTGAACACTGAAGCTTTCTTT.

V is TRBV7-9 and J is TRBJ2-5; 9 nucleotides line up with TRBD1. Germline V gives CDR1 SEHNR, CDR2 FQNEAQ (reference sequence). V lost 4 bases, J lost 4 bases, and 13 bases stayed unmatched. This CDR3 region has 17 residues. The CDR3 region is CASSSSPGQGYRETQYF. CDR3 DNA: TGTGCCAGCAGCTCCTCTCCGGGACAGGGTTATAGAGAGACCCAGTACTTC.

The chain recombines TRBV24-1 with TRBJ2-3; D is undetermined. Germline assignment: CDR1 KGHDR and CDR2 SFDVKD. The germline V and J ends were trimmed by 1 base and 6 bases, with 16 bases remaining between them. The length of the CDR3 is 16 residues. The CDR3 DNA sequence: TGTGCCACCAGTGATTTATATCTCCACACACACGATACGCAGTATTTT. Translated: CATSDLYLHTHDTQYF.

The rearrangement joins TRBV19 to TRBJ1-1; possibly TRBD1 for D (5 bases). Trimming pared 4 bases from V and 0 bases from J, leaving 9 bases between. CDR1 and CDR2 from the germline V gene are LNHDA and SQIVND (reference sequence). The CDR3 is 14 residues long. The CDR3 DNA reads TGTGCCAGTAGTACAGGACACTTGAACACTGAAGCTTTCTTT. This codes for CASSTGHLNTEAFF.

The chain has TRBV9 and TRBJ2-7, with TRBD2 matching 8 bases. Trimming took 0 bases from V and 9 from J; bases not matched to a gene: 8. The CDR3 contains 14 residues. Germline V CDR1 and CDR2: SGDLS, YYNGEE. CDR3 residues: CASSVAPSGRGQYF. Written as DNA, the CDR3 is TGTGCCAGCAGCGTAGCCCCCAGCGGGAGAGGGCAGTACTTC.

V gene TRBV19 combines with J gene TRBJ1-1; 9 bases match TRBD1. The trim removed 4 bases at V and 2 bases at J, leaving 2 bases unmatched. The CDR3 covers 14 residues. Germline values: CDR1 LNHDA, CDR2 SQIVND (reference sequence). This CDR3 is CASSRDRVNTEAFF. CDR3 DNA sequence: TGTGCCAGTAGTAGGGACAGGGTAAACACTGAAGCTTTCTTT.

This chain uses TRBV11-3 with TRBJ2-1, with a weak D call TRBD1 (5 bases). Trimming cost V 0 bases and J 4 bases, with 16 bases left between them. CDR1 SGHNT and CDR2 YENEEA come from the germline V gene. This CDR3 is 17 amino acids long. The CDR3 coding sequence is TGTGCCAGCAGCTTAGATCGGGCGACAGCTATTTACAATGAGCAGTTCTTC. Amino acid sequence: CASSLDRATAIYNEQFF.

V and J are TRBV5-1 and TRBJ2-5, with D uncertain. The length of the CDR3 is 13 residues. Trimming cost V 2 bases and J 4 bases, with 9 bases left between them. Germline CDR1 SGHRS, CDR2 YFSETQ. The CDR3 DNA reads TGCGCCAGCAGCTTAGACATTTTAGAGACCCAGTACTTC. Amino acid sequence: CASSLDILETQYF.

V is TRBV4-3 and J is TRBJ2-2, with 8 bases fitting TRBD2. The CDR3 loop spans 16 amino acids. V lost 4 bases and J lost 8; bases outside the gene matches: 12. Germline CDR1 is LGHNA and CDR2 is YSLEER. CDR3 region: CASSPMTGRAGGELFF. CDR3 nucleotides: TGCGCCAGCAGCCCGATGACCGGGAGGGCCGGTGGGGAGCTGTTTTTT.

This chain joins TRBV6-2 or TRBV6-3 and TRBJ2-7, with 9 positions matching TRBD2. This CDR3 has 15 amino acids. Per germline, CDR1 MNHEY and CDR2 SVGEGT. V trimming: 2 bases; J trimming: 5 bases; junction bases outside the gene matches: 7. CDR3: CASSYAGTSKHEQYF. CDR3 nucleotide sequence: TGTGCCAGCAGTTACGCCGGGACTAGCAAACACGAGCAGTACTTC.